By its share, the clone carrying this TCR beta chain is medium-sized. The antigen remains unidentified. Repertoires were generated with immunoSEQ multiplex PCR, while TCRdb's copy carries only in-frame clones and drops some. The profile covers 15,000 to 20,000 clones, with roughly 80% appearing a single time and about 24% taken by the ten largest. This CDR3 spans 13 amino acids. Germline trimming cut 6 bases from V and 12 bases from J; bases unmatched to any gene: 8. Germline lookup yields CDR1 MNHEY and CDR2 SVGAGI. Brentuximab vedotin exposure varied, and every patient relapsed after autologous stem cell transplantation. The data belong to a study of PD-1 blockade in classical Hodgkin lymphoma. Study-wide results and caveats: Patients newly diagnosed and complete responders had comparable baseline diversity. When set against healthy donors, newly diagnosed patients were reported to show lower baseline TCR diversity. The study found that TCR diversity rose significantly by C4D1 in CD4+ but not CD8+ cells.

J is TRBJ1-6 and V is TRBV6-5; 7 bases match TRBD1. This sequence originates from a human donor with classical Hodgkin lymphoma. This specimen was peripheral blood mononuclear cells (PBMCs), taken at baseline. CDR3 DNA: TGTGCCAGCAGCGGGACAGCCGATCAACCCCTCCACTTT. Protein: CASSGTADQPLHF.